A single T cell receptor beta chain is shown here with its context. These data are taken from a study of T cell repertoires in aging, cancer and after chemotherapy. Rearranged V-D-J TRB sequences were amplified with a mixed TRB-A/B primer pool. TCRdb re-analysed the multiplex PCR reads in MiXCR, keeping a single row per CDR3 protein. The sample consists of more than 7,000 distinct CDR3 sequences, 34% of them appearing once. Peripheral blood genomic DNA, not sorted cells or RNA, was the template. The TCR originated in a human donor in good health. The sequenced material came from blood.

For the CDR3, the DNA is TGTGCCAGCAACATCTGGCGGGACTCGCAACCCCTCCACTTT. Translation: CASNIWRDSQPLHF. The rearrangement links TRBV5-5 to TRBJ1-6, with D perhaps TRBD1 (5 bases). The V end lost 6 bases, the J end lost 12 bases, and 19 bases lay between the germline ends. The CDR3 contains 14 residues. The germline V gene has CDR1 SGHKS and CDR2 YYEKEE (reference sequence).